This T cell receptor (beta chain) was retrieved from a study of blood T cell repertoires in COVID-19. On the study more broadly: The analysed material was cDNA or gDNA that came from T cells, B-cell-depleted T cells, or PBMCs.

On this clone itself: At the DNA level, this CDR3 is encoded by other sequences in the same sample as well.

Original analysis: The authors estimated nucleated cell counts from reference gene primer amplification. Data came from immunoSEQ multiplex PCR; TCRdb stores just in-frame clones and leaves some out. Clone size and V and J calls were adopted from that table, with D and trimming inferred from the DNA. The data contain approximately 200,000 clones, 65% to 85% of them singletons. The germline V gene encodes CDR1 LGHDT and CDR2 YNNKEL (reference sequence). The V end lost 3 bases, the J end lost 7 bases, and 3 bases lay between the germline ends. The CDR3 has 11 amino acids. The sequencing sample was made of peripheral blood. The chain has TRBV3-1 (or the pseudogene TRBV3-2) and TRBJ2-2; D gene unclear. This clonotype was sampled from a woman aged 25 to 39 who had recovered from COVID-19. The CDR3 sequence is CASSHSGELFF. In DNA, the CDR3 is TGTGCCAGCAGCCATAGCGGGGAGCTGTTTTTT.